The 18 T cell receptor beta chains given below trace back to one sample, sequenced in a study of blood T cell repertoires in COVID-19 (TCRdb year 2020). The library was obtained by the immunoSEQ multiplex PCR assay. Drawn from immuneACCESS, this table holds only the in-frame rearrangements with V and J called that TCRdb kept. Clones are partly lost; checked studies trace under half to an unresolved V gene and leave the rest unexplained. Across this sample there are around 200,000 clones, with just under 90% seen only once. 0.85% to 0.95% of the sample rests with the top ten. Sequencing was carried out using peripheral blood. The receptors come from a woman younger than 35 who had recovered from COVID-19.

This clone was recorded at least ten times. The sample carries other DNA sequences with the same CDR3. In DNA, the CDR3 is TGTGCCAGCAGCTTAAACGGCGGGAGCTCCTACAATGAGCAGTTCTTC. It specifies CASSLNGGSSYNEQFF. The V call is TRBV7-8, the J call TRBJ2-1; 7 nucleotides align to TRBD2. Germline V gives CDR1 SGHVS, CDR2 FQNEAQ. There are 16 residues in the CDR3. Losses at the gene ends were 2 bases for V and 0 bases for J; bases not matched to a gene: 4.

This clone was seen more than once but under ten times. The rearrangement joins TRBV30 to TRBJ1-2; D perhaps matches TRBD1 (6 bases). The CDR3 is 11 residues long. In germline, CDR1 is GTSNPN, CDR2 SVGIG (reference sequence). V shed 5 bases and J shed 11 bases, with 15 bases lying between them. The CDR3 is CAWDNHREYTF. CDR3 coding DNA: TGTGCCTGGGATAACCACAGGGAATACACCTTC.

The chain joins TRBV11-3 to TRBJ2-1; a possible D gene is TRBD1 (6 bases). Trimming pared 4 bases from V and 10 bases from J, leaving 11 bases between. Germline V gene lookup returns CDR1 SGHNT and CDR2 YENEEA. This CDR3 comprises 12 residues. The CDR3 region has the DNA TGTGCCAGCAGCTCAATACAGGGAGAGCAGTTCTTC. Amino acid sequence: CASSSIQGEQFF.

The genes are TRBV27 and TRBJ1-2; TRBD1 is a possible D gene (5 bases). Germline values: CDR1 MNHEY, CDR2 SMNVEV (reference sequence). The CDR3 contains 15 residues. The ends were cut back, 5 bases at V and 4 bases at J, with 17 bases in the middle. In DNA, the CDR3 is TGTGCCAGCAGTACCCTTCAGGGTAGGGGCTATGGCTACACCTTC. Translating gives CASSTLQGRGYGYTF.

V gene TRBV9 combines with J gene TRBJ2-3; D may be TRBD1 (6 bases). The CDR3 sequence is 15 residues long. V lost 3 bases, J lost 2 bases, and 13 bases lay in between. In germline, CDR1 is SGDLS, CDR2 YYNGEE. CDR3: CASSGRTDYTDTQYF. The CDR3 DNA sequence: TGTGCCAGCAGCGGCCGGACAGACTACACAGATACGCAGTATTTT.

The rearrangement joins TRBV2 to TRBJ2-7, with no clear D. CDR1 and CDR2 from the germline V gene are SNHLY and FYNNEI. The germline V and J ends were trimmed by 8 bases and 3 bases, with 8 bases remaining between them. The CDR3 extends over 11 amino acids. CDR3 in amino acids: CASVRSYEQYF. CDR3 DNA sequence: TGTGCCAGCGTCAGAAGCTACGAGCAGTACTTC. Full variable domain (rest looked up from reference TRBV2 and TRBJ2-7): EPEVTQTPSHQVTQMGQEVILRCVPISNHLYFYWYRQILGQKVEFLVSFYNNEISEKSEIFDDQFSVERPDGSNFTLKIRSTKLEDSAMYFCASVRSYEQYFGPGTRLTVT.

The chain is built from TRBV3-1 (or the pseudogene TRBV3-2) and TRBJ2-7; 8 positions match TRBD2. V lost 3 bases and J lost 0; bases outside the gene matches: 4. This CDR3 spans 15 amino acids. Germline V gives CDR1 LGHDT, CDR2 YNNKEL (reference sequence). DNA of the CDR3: TGTGCCAGCAGCCATCAGCGGGGGACCTCCTACGAGCAGTACTTC. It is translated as CASSHQRGTSYEQYF.

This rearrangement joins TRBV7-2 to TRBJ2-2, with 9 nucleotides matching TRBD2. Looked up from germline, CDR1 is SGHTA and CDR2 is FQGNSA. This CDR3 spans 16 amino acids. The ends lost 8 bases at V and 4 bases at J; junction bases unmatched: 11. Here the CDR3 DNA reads TGTGCCAGCCGCGTTAGCGGGAGTGGGGGCACCGGGGAGCTGTTTTTT. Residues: CASRVSGSGGTGELFF.

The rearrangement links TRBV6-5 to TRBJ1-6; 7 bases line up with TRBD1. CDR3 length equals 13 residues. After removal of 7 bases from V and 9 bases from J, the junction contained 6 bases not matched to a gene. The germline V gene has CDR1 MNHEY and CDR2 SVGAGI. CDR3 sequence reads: CASKTGAGSPLHF. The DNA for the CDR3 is TGTGCCAGCAAAACAGGGGCAGGTTCACCCCTCCACTTT.

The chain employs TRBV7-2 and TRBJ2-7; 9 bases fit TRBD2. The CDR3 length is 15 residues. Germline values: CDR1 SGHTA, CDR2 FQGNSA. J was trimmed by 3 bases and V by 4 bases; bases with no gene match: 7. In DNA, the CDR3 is TGTGCCAGCAGCTGGGGGAGCGGGGGGTTCTACGAGCAGTACTTC. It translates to CASSWGSGGFYEQYF.

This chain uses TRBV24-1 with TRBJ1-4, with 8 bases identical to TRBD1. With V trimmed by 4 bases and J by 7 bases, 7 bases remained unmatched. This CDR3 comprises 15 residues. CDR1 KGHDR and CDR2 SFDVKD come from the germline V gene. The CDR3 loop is CATSESGTGREKLFF. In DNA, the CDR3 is TGTGCCACCAGTGAATCCGGGACAGGCCGTGAAAAACTGTTTTTT.

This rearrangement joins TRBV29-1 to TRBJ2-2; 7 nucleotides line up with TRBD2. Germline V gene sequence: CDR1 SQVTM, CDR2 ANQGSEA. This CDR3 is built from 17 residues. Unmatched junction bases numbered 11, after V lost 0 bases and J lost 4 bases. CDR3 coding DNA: TGCAGCGTTGAAGATCCCTCTAGCGGAGGCAGCACCGGGGAGCTGTTTTTT. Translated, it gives CSVEDPSSGGSTGELFF.

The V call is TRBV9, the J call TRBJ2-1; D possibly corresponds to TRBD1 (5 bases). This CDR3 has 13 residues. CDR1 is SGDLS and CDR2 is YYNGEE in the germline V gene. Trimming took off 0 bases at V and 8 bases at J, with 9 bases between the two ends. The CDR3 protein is CASSVAFRDEQFF. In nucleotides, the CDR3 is TGTGCCAGCAGCGTAGCTTTCAGGGATGAGCAGTTCTTC.

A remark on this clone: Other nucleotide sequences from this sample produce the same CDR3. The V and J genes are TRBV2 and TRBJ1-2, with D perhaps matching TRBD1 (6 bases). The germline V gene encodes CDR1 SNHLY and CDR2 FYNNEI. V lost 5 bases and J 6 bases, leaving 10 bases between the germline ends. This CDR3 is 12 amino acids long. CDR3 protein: CASSQQGNGYTF. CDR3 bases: TGTGCCAGCAGTCAGCAGGGGAATGGCTACACCTTC.

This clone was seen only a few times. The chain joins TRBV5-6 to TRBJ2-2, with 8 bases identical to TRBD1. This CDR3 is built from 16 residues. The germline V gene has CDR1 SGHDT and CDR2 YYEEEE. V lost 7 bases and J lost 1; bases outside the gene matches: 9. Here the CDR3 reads CASSRSGTGNTGELFF. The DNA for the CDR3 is TGTGCCAGCTCAAGATCCGGGACAGGGAACACCGGGGAGCTGTTTTTT.

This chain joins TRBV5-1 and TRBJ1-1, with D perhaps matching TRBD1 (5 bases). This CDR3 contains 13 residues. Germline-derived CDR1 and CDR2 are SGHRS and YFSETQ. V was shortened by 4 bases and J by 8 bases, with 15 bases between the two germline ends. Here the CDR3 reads CASSPPAGPEAFF. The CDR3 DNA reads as TGCGCCAGCAGCCCCCCCGCAGGGCCCGAAGCTTTCTTT.

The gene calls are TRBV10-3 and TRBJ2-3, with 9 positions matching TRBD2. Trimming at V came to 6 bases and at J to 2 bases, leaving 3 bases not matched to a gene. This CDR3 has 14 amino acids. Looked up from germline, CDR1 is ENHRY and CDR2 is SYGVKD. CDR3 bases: TGTGCCATCAGCCCTAGCGGGGACACAGATACGCAGTATTTT. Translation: CAISPSGDTDTQYF.

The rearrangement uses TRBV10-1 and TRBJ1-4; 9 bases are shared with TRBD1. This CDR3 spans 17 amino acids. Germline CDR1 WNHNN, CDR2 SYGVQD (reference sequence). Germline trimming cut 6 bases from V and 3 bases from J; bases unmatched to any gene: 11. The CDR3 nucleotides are TGCGCCAGCAGCTCTGCCGGGACAGGGAGGCCTAATGAAAAACTGTTTTTT. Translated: CASSSAGTGRPNEKLFF.